These 14 T cell receptor beta chains were sequenced from one sample in a study of blood T cell repertoires in COVID-19. Only in-frame clones appear in the TCRdb table, and some are missing; sequencing was by immunoSEQ multiplex PCR. Here the sample spans fewer than 200,000 clones, about 88% being singletons. Sequencing was carried out using peripheral blood. These receptor sequences come from a man in his sixties with acute or convalescent COVID-19.

This sequence joins TRBV9 and TRBJ1-6; 7 nucleotides line up with TRBD1. The CDR3 covers 16 residues. Germline V lookup: CDR1 SGDLS, CDR2 YYNGEE. J was trimmed by 6 bases and V by 0 bases; bases with no gene match: 6. As DNA, the CDR3 is TGTGCCAGCAGCGTAGCCTCAGGGACAGTTAATTCACCCCTCCACTTT. Encoded protein: CASSVASGTVNSPLHF.

This clone occurred once. This sequence joins TRBV9 and TRBJ1-6; D is perhaps TRBD1 (6 bases). Per the germline V gene, CDR1 is SGDLS and CDR2 is YYNGEE. V lost 0 bases to trimming and J lost 9 bases, with 10 bases between them. The CDR3 has 14 amino acids. This chain's CDR3 is CASSVAQGLSPLHF. The DNA of the CDR3 is TGTGCCAGCAGCGTAGCACAGGGCCTTTCACCCCTCCACTTT.

The V and J genes are TRBV7-9 and TRBJ2-5, with a tentative D call TRBD1 (8 bases). Trimming pared 5 bases from V and 4 bases from J, leaving 23 bases between. This CDR3 spans 17 amino acids. CDR1 and CDR2 from the germline V gene are SEHNR and FQNEAQ (reference sequence). The CDR3 coding sequence is TGTGCCAGCAGCCTAAACCCGACAGGGGCGGGGGTAGAGACCCAGTACTTC. Encoded protein: CASSLNPTGAGVETQYF.

The J gene is TRBJ1-4, the V gene TRBV30; D not resolved. CDR1 GTSNPN and CDR2 SVGIG come from the germline V gene (reference sequence). V was clipped by 3 bases and J by 16 bases, with 18 bases between them. The CDR3 length is 12 residues. CDR3 sequence: CAWSPFTGIQFF. CDR3 coding DNA: TGTGCCTGGAGCCCCTTTACCGGGATACAGTTTTTT.

In its sample, this clone was seen a few times. The V call is TRBV5-4, the J call TRBJ2-5; 7 bases are shared with TRBD1. CDR1 is SGHNT and CDR2 is YYREEE in the germline V gene (reference sequence). V trimming: 6 bases; J trimming: 3 bases; junction bases outside the gene matches: 11. This CDR3 region has 15 residues. The CDR3 region is CASTTSAGTEETQYF. CDR3 DNA sequence: TGTGCCAGCACCACCTCCGCCGGGACAGAAGAGACCCAGTACTTC.

CDR3: CASSRGPRGYGYTF. In nucleotides, the CDR3 is TGTGCCAGTAGTAGAGGACCCCGGGGCTATGGCTACACCTTC. This chain uses TRBV19 with TRBJ1-2; the D is unclear. The CDR3 sequence is 14 residues long. CDR1 and CDR2 (germline): LNHDA, SQIVND (reference sequence). The V gene lost 4 bases and the J gene lost 4 bases, with 13 bases spanning the gap.

The chain recombines TRBV5-1 with TRBJ1-2; 7 bases align to TRBD1. CDR1 SGHRS and CDR2 YFSETQ come from the germline V gene. J lost 4 bases, V lost 1 base, and 19 bases had no gene match. This CDR3 is 19 amino acids long. CDR3 sequence (DNA): TGCGCCAGCAGCTTGATTACCGGGACAGTACAGTCCATGAGCTATGGCTACACCTTC. Its protein is CASSLITGTVQSMSYGYTF.

This clone has just a few counts. The rearrangement uses TRBV5-1 and TRBJ1-1; 9 nucleotides align to TRBD1. Per the germline V gene, CDR1 is SGHRS and CDR2 is YFSETQ. Trimming removed 7 bases from V and 1 base from J; junction bases left unmatched: 14. CDR3 length: 17 amino acids. In DNA form, the CDR3 reads TGCGCCAGCGGTCTTGTGGGGACAGGGTGGTCGAACACTGAAGCTTTCTTT. It translates to CASGLVGTGWSNTEAFF.

The chain carries TRBV12-3 or TRBV12-4 and TRBJ1-2; D might be TRBD1 (6 bases). The CDR3 sequence is 12 residues long. V lost 10 bases, J lost 4 bases, and 13 bases lay in between. The CDR3 coding sequence is TGTGCCACTCAGGGGCCTACCTATGGCTACACCTTC. This sequence encodes CATQGPTYGYTF.

The V gene is TRBV30, the J gene TRBJ2-7; TRBD1 matches 12 bases. This CDR3 is built from 16 residues. V dropped 3 bases and J dropped 5; count of bases not matched to a gene: 11. Per germline, CDR1 GTSNPN and CDR2 SVGIG (reference sequence). The CDR3 here is CAWRRKGDRGLHEQYF. In nucleotides, the CDR3 is TGTGCCTGGAGACGCAAGGGGGACAGGGGGCTCCACGAGCAGTACTTC.

This sequence joins TRBV30 and TRBJ1-1; D is undetermined. The germline CDR1 and CDR2 sequences are GTSNPN and SVGIG (reference sequence). CDR3 size: 13 residues. Trimming took 1 base from V and 1 from J, leaving 7 bases between them. The CDR3 here is CAWSEEANTEAFF. The CDR3 DNA reads as TGTGCCTGGAGTGAGGAGGCGAACACTGAAGCTTTCTTT.

The rearrangement joins TRBV1 to TRBJ1-2; TRBD1, the table's D call, was not compared with the DNA. TRBV1 is noted as a pseudogene. There are 16 residues in the CDR3. The CDR3, as DNA: TGCACCAGCAGCCAAGATCGCTGGACAGGCCTATGGGGCTACACCTTC. It codes for CTSSQDRWTGLWGYTF.

This chain connects TRBV4-1 to TRBJ2-1, with 9 bases matching TRBD2. The CDR3 runs to 18 residues. Germline CDR1 is MGHRA and CDR2 is YSYEKL. V was clipped by 0 bases and J by 5 bases; unmatched bases: 11. The CDR3 here is CASSQEATLAGNDNEQFF. DNA for the CDR3: TGCGCCAGCAGCCAAGAGGCCACTCTAGCGGGAAACGACAATGAGCAGTTCTTC.

This clone was counted a single time. This rearrangement joins TRBV29-1 to TRBJ1-1; 7 nucleotides agree with TRBD1. V shed 4 bases and J 0 bases; nucleotides not matched to a gene: 2. Germline V lookup: CDR1 SQVTM, CDR2 ANQGSEA. The CDR3 is 13 residues long. The CDR3 DNA sequence: TGCAGCGTTGGGACAGGACTGAACACTGAAGCTTTCTTT. This sequence encodes CSVGTGLNTEAFF.